This T cell receptor beta chain was found in a study of T cell repertoires in cytomegalovirus infection (dated by TCRdb to the late 2010s). Broadly, across the study: The peptide stimulations were aimed at well-studied HLA-B-restricted epitopes as well as recently identified HLA-C-restricted CMV epitopes, whose presentation resists viral immunomodulation. Donor HLA type was relevant to the analysis, because carriage of CMV infection together with the matching HLA type was indicated by public TCR beta signatures. The paper's findings and limits, for the study overall: In both this cohort and an independent approximately 370-donor cohort, the cumulative frequency of public TCR beta family members distinguished carriers of CMV infection plus the relevant HLA type. The ex vivo response was dominated by HLA-C-restricted CMV-specific TCR beta clonotypes, which also provided the single most frequent clonotype in two of eight donors.

Points on this clonotype: Its antigen has not been determined. Base qualities are missing; no much larger clone stands one base away.

Sequenced using an Illumina HiSeq 1500. TCRdb reworked the public reads: Q25 trimming with fastp, MiXCR clone assembly, productive beta chains retained. Identical CDR3 protein sequences are pooled into one entry, listed with their most common genes and DNA. This sample lists about 890,000 distinct CDR3 sequences; approximately 30% were detected once. Clones ranked in the top ten supply 13% of the sample. According to the study, the label for this sample's treatment or condition signals: in vitro stimulation with specific CMV peptide epitopes to enrich CMV-specific T cells. The clonotype originates from a human donor in good health (CMV status not recorded). Some clones in this sample may be carry-over from other donors' samples. The specimen comprised cultured CD8+ T cells from PBMCs, sampled from culture after CMV antigen stimulation.

CDR3 reads: CASSRDNRVANTGELFF. The bases are TGTGCCAGCTCTCGTGATAACAGGGTCGCGAACACCGGGGAGCTGTTTTTT. The chain is encoded by TRBV18 joined to TRBJ2-2; the D gene is possibly TRBD1, with 6 bases matching. CDR3 length: 17 amino acids, cysteine to phenylalanine. The DNA shown is the 51-base CDR3, in frame from base 1. V is cut by 6 bases and J by 0 bases, and the space between the germline ends is 17 bases. Based on the germline V gene, the CDR1 and CDR2 sequences are KGHSH and LQKENI.